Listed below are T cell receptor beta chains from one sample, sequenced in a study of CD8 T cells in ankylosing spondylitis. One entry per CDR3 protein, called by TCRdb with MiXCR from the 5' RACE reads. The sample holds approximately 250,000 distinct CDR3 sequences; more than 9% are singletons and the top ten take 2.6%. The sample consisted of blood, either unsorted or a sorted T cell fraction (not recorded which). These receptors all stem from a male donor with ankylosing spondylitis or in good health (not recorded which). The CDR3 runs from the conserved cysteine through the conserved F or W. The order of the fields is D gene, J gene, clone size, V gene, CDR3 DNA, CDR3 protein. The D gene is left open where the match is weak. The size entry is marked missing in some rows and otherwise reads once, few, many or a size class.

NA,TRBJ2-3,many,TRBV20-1,TGCAGTGCTAGGCGGACAGATACGCAGTATTTT,CSARRTDTQYF
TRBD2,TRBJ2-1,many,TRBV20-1,TGCAGTGCCTCGGGGGGGCCTCACTACAATGAGCAGTTCTTC,CSASGGPHYNEQFF
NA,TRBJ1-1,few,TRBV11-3,TGTGCCAGCAGCTTAAGGGGAACTGTCGCCACTGAAGCTTTCTTT,CASSLRGTVATEAFF
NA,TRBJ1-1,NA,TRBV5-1,TGCGCCAGCAGCTTACAGGGCCCGGGGACTGAAGCTTTCTTT,CASSLQGPGTEAFF
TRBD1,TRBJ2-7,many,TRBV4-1,TGCGCCAGCAGCCAAGAAGGGACAGACTACGAGCAGTACTTC,CASSQEGTDYEQYF
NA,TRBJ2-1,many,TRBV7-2,TGTGCCAGCAGCTTAGTTAAGGGTAGGGGATACAATGAGCAGTTCTTC,CASSLVKGRGYNEQFF
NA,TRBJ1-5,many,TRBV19,TGTGCCACCTCCTCGGACGCGCAACTCGGGCGGAGGCAGCCCCAGCATTTT,CATSSDAQLGRRQPQHF
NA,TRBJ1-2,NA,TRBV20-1,TGCAGTGCTCACGGAGGGGACTATGGCTACACCTTC,CSAHGGDYGYTF
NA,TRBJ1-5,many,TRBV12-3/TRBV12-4,TGTGCCAGCAGCACCGGGAGGGGGGCCAATCAGCCCCAGCATTTT,CASSTGRGANQPQHF
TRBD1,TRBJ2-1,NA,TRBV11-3,TGTGCCAGCAGCTCTAGAGGGGGACAGGGAAATAACAATGAGCAGTTCTTC,CASSSRGGQGNNNEQFF
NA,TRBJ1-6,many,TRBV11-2,TGTGCCAGCAGCTTCGGACATTCTAATAATTCACCCCTCCACTTT,CASSFGHSNNSPLHF
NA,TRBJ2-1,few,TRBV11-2,TGTGCCAGCAGCTTAGATAGCGGAGTCCTGTTGTACAATGAGCAGTTCTTC,CASSLDSGVLLYNEQFF
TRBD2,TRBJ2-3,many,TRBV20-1,TGCAGTGCCCCGACGCCGCTAGCGGTGAACACAGATACGCAGTATTTT,CSAPTPLAVNTDTQYF
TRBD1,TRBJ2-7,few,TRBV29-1,TGCAGCGCTGAGGGGACAGGGGGCGCCGAGCAGTACTTC,CSAEGTGGAEQYF
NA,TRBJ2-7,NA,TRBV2,TGTGCCAGCAGGTATTCTCGGGGGCTCTCCTACGAGCAGTACTTC,CASRYSRGLSYEQYF
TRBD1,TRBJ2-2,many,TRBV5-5,TGTGCCAGCAGCTTGCGACAGGGATTGACCGGGGAGCTGTTTTTT,CASSLRQGLTGELFF
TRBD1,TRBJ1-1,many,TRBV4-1,TGCGCCAGCAGCCAAGATGGGAACAGGGGTGAAGCTTTCTTT,CASSQDGNRGEAFF
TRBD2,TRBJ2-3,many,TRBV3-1,TGTGCCAGCAGACCCCTCGGACTAGCGGGAGAAGATACGCAGTATTTT,CASRPLGLAGEDTQYF
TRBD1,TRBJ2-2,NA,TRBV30,TGTGCCGGGTCAAGACAGGGTAACGGGGAGCTGTTTTTT,CAGSRQGNGELFF
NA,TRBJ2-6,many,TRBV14,TGTGCCAGCAGCCAAGGTGAGGGGCAGGCTGGGGCCAACGTCCTGACTTTC,CASSQGEGQAGANVLTF
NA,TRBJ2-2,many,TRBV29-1,TGCAGCGTTGAGGGGATGGGCACCGGGGAGCTGTTTTTT,CSVEGMGTGELFF
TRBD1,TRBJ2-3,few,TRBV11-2,TGTGCCAGCACCCTTAGGGGGCTGGTTGGGGATACGCAGTATTTT,CASTLRGLVGDTQYF
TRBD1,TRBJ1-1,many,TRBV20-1,TGCAGTGCCCCTACATCCGCCACAGGGGTTTCTGAAGCTTTCTTT,CSAPTSATGVSEAFF
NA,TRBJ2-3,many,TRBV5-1,TGCGCCAGCAGCCCCCACCTGGGGAGCACAGATACGCAGTATTTT,CASSPHLGSTDTQYF